A single sample gave rise to the 8 T cell receptor beta chains below, sequenced in a study of beta chain features in type 1 diabetes listed by TCRdb under 2018. Libraries were prepared through the immunoSEQ multiplex PCR assay. All of the isolated RNA was reverse transcribed with the High Capacity cDNA Reverse Transcription Kit, so expressed TCRB transcripts were sequenced. TCRdb mirrors the immuneACCESS table, restricted to in-frame sequences. Some clones are absent from its copies; in checked studies, under half trace to an unresolved V gene, and the reason for the others is unknown. The sample table shows under 500,000 clones, and about 29% are seen once. The top ten hold roughly 0.066% of the sample. Sequencing was done on a sample of naive CD4+ T cells from blood. Reading the label with the study, this specimen's cell subset or site is: true naive CD4+ T cells. All receptors derive from a man aged 18 to 30 in good health.

This sequence joins TRBV11-2 and TRBJ2-2; D unclear. V dropped 3 bases and J dropped 10 bases, with 6 bases sitting between them. CDR1 is SGHAT, CDR2 FQNNGV, per germline. The CDR3 totals 11 residues. CDR3 DNA: TGTGCCAGCAGCTTTCTCCAGGAGCTGTTTTTT. This encodes CASSFLQELFF. Using reference TRBV11-2 and TRBJ2-2 for the parts outside the CDR3, the full variable domain is EAGVAQSPRYKIIEKRQSVAFWCNPISGHATLYWYQQILGQGPKLLIQFQNNGVVDDSQLPKDRFSAERLKGVDSTLKIQPAKLEDSAVYLCASSFLQELFFGEGSRLTVL.

This clone has a handful of counts. CDR3 residues: CSVSGGGVQETQYF. The CDR3 DNA follows: TGCAGCGTATCCGGAGGTGGAGTTCAAGAGACCCAGTACTTC. This chain links TRBV29-1 with TRBJ2-5, with D possibly TRBD2 on 5 matching bases. This CDR3 comprises 14 residues. V lost 6 bases, J lost 2 bases, and 16 bases lay in between. CDR1 is SQVTM, CDR2 ANQGSEA, per germline. The full variable domain, completed using reference TRBV29-1 and TRBJ2-5, is SAVISQKPSRDICQRGTSLTIQCQVDSQVTMMFWYRQQPGQSLTLIATANQGSEATYESGFVIDKFPISRPNLTFSTLTVSNMSPEDSSIYLCSVSGGGVQETQYFGPGTRLLVL.

V and J are TRBV5-6 and TRBJ2-7; D remains unclear. V lost 0 bases to trimming and J lost 0 bases, with 1 base between them. This CDR3 has 12 residues. The germline V gene has CDR1 SGHDT and CDR2 YYEEEE. The DNA of the CDR3 is TGTGCCAGCAGCTTGGTCTCCTACGAGCAGTACTTC. This encodes CASSLVSYEQYF. The full variable domain, in which reference TRBV5-6 and TRBJ2-7 provide the parts outside the CDR3, is DAGVTQSPTHLIKTRGQQVTLRCSPKSGHDTVSWYQQALGQGPQFIFQYYEEEERQRGNFPDRFSGHQFPNYSSELNVNALLLGDSALYLCASSLVSYEQYFGPGTRLTVT.

This clone showed up just a few times. The CDR3 sequence: CASSRDSTYGYTF. CDR3 nucleotide sequence: TGTGCCAGCAGCCGTGACAGCACCTATGGCTACACCTTC. This chain uses TRBV7-9 with TRBJ1-2; tentative D call: TRBD1 (5 bases). The CDR3 spans 13 residues. Deletions cut 5 bases from V and 4 bases from J, with 11 bases between. The germline V gene encodes CDR1 SEHNR and CDR2 FQNEAQ (reference sequence). Complete variable domain (other parts from reference TRBV7-9 and TRBJ1-2): DTGVSQNPRHKITKRGQNVTFRCDPISEHNRLYWYRQTLGQGPEFLTYFQNEAQLEKSRLLSDRFSAERPKGSFSTLEIQRTEQGDSAMYLCASSRDSTYGYTFGSGTRLTVV.

The chain carries TRBV9 and TRBJ1-1; no definite D call. CDR3 size: 15 residues. Trimming took 1 base from V and 4 from J, leaving 14 bases between them. Germline CDR1 SGDLS, CDR2 YYNGEE. The CDR3 reads CASSVSQATRTEAFF. DNA for the CDR3: TGTGCCAGCAGCGTAAGCCAGGCAACGCGCACTGAAGCTTTCTTT.

The rearrangement links TRBV6-5 to TRBJ2-3; D is ambiguous. The germline V gene encodes CDR1 MNHEY and CDR2 SVGAGI. This CDR3 is built from 14 residues. V lost 6 bases and J 1 base, leaving 11 bases between the germline ends. CDR3 residues: CASSPVLRTDTQYF. CDR3 in DNA: TGTGCCAGCAGCCCCGTACTGCGCACAGATACGCAGTATTTT.

This chain links TRBV7-8 with TRBJ2-1; perhaps TRBD1 as D (5 bases). Looked up from germline, CDR1 is SGHVS and CDR2 is FQNEAQ. The ends were cut back, 4 bases at V and 0 bases at J, with 7 bases in the middle. The CDR3 has 14 amino acids. CDR3 sequence (DNA): TGTGCCAGCAGCTCAGGGTCCTCCTACAATGAGCAGTTCTTC. It yields the protein CASSSGSSYNEQFF.

This clone was recorded a few times. The genes are TRBV14 and TRBJ2-7; the D gene is possibly TRBD1 (5 bases). The germline CDR1 and CDR2 sequences are SGHDN and FVKESK. The germline V and J ends were trimmed by 5 bases and 2 bases, with 19 bases remaining between them. The CDR3 has 16 amino acids. The CDR3 spells CASSVDGTGATYEQYF. In DNA form, the CDR3 reads TGTGCCAGCAGCGTGGATGGTACAGGAGCTACCTACGAGCAGTACTTC.